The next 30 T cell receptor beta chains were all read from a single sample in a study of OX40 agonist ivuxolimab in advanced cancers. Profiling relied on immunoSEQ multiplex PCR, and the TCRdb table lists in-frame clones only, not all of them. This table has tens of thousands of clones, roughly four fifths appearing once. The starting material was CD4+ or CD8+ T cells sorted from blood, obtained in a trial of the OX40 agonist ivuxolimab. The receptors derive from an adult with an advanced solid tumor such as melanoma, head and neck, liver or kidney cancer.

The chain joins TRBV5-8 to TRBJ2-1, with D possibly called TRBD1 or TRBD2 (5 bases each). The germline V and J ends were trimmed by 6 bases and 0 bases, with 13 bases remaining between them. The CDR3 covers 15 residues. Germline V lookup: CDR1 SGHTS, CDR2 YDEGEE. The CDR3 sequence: CASTEGYGSYNEQFF. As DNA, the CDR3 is TGTGCCAGCACCGAGGGGTATGGCTCCTACAATGAGCAGTTCTTC.

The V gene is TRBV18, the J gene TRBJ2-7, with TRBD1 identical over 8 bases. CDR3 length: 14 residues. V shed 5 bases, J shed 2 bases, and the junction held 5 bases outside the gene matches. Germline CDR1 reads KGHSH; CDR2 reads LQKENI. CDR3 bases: TGTGCCAGCTCAGAGACAGGGGCGGCCTACGAGCAGTACTTC. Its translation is CASSETGAAYEQYF.

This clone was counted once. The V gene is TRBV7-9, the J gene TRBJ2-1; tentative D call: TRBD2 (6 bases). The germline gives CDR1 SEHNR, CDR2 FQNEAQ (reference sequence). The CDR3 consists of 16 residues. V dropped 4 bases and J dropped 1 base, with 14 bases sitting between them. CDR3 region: CASSSTTGTSYNEQFF. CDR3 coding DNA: TGTGCCAGCAGCTCGACCACCGGGACTTCCTACAATGAGCAGTTCTTC.

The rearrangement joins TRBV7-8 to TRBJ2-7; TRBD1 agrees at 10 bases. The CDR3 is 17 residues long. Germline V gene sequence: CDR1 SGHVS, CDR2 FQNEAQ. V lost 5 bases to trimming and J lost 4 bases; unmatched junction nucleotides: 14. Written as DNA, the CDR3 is TGTGCCAGCAGCGCTCGATTAACCGGGACAGGGGAATACGAGCAGTACTTC. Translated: CASSARLTGTGEYEQYF. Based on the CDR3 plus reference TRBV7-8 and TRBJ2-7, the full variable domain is GAGVSQSPRYKVAKRGQDVALRCDPISGHVSLFWYQQALGQGPEFLTYFQNEAQLDKSGLPSDRFFAERPEGSVSTLKIQRTQQEDSAVYLCASSARLTGTGEYEQYFGPGTRLTVT.

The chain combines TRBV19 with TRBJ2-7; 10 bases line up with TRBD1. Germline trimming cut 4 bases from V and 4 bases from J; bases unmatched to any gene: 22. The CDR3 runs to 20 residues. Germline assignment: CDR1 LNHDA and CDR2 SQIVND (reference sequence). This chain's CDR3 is CASSTPLSETPGQGTYEQYF. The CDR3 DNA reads TGTGCCAGTAGTACTCCACTATCCGAAACTCCGGGACAGGGGACGTACGAGCAGTACTTC.

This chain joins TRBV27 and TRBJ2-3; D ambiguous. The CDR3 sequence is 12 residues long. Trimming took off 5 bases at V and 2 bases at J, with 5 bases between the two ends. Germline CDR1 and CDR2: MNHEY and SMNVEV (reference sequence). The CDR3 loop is CASSAYTDTQYF. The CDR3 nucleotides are TGTGCCAGCAGTGCCTACACAGATACGCAGTATTTT.

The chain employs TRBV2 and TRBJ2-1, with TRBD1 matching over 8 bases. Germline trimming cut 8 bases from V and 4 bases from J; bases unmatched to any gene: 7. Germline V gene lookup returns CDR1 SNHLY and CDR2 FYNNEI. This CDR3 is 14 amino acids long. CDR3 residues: CASSGQGGYNEQFF. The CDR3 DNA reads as TGTGCCAGCTCAGGACAGGGAGGATACAATGAGCAGTTCTTC.

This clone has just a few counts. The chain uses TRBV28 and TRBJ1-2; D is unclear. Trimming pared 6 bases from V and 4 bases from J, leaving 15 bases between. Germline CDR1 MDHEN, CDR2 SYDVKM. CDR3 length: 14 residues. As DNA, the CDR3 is TGTGCCAGCAGCCCGGGGTCCAGGAGCTATGGCTACACCTTC. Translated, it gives CASSPGSRSYGYTF.

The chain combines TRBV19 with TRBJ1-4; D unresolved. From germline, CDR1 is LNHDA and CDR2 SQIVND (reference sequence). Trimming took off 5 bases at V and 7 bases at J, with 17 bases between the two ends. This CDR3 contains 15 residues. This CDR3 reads CASSSPAESLEKLFF. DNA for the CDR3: TGTGCCAGTAGTTCCCCAGCCGAATCCCTTGAAAAACTGTTTTTT.

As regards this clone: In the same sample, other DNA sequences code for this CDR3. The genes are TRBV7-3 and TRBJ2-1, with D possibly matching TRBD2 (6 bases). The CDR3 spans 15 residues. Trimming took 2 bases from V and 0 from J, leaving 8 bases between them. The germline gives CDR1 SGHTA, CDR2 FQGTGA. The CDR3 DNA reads TGTGCCAGCAGCTTAGTCGGGAGCTCCTACAATGAGCAGTTCTTC. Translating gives CASSLVGSSYNEQFF.

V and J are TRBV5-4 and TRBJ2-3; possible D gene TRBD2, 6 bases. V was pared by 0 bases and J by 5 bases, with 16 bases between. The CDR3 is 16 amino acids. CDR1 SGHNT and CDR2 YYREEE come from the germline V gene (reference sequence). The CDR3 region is CASSLGGDPKVDTQYF. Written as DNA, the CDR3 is TGTGCCAGCAGCTTGGGGGGGGACCCCAAGGTAGATACGCAGTATTTT. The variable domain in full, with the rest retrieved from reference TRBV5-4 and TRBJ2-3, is ETGVTQSPTHLIKTRGQQVTLRCSSQSGHNTVSWYQQALGQGPQFIFQYYREEENGRGNFPPRFSGLQFPNYSSELNVNALELDDSALYLCASSLGGDPKVDTQYFGPGTRLTVL.

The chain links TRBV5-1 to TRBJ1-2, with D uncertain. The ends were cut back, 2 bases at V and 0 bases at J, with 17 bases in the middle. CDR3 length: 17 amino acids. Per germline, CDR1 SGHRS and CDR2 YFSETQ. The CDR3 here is CASSFFRWEDSNYGYTF. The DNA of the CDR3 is TGCGCCAGCAGCTTTTTTCGTTGGGAGGACTCTAACTATGGCTACACCTTC.

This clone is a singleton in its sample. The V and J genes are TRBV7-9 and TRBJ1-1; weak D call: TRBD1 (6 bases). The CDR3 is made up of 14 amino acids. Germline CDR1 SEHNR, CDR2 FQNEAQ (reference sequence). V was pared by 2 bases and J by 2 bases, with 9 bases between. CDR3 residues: CASSLQGRNTEAFF. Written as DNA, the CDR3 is TGTGCCAGCAGCTTACAGGGGAGAAACACTGAAGCTTTCTTT. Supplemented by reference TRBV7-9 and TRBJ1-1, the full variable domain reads DTGVSQNPRHKITKRGQNVTFRCDPISEHNRLYWYRQTLGQGPEFLTYFQNEAQLEKSRLLSDRFSAERPKGSFSTLEIQRTEQGDSAMYLCASSLQGRNTEAFFGQGTRLTVV.

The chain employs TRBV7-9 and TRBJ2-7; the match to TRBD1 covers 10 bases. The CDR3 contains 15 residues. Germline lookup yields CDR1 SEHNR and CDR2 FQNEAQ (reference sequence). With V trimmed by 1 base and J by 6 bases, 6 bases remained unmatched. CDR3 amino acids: CASSLGGQGSGEQYF. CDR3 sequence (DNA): TGTGCCAGCAGCTTAGGGGGACAGGGGTCGGGCGAGCAGTACTTC.

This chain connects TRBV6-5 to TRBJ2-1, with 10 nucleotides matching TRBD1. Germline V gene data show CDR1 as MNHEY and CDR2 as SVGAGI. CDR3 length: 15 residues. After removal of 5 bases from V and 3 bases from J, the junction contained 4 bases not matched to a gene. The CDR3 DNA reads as TGTGCCAGCAGTCAGGGACAGGGGTTCTACAATGAGCAGTTCTTC. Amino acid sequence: CASSQGQGFYNEQFF.

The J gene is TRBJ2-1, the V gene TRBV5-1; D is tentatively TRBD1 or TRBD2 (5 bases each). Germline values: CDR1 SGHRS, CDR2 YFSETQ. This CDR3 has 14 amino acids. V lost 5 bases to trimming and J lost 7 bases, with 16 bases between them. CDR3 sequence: CASREGIGRNEQFF. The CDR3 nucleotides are TGCGCCAGCAGAGAGGGGATAGGTCGTAATGAGCAGTTCTTC.

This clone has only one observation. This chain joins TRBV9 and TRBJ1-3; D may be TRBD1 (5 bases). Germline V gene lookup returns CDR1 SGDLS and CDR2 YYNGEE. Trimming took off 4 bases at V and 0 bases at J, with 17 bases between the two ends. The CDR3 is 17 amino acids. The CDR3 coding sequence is TGTGCCAGCAGCCGTCCTGAATCAGGGTACTCTGGAAACACCATATATTTT. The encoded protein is CASSRPESGYSGNTIYF.

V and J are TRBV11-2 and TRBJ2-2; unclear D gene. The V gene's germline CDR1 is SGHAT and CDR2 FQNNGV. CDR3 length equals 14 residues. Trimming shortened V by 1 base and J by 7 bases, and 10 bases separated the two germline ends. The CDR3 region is CASSLGRSSGELFF. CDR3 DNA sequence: TGTGCCAGCAGCTTAGGTCGGAGCAGCGGGGAGCTGTTTTTT.

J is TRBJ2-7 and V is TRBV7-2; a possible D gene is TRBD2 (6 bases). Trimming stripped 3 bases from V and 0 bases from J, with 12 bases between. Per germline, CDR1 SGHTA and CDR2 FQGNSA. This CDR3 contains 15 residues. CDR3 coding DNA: TGTGCCAGCAGCTTGGGCGGGGTTCGCTCCTACGAGCAGTACTTC. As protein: CASSLGGVRSYEQYF.

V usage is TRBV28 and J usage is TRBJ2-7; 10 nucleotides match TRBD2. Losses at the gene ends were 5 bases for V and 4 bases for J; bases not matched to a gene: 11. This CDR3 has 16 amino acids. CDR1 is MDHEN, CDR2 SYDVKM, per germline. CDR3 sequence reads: CASSTPGLATRYEQYF. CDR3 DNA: TGTGCCAGCAGTACTCCGGGACTAGCGACACGTTACGAGCAGTACTTC. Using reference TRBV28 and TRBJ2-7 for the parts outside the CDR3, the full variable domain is DVKVTQSSRYLVKRTGEKVFLECVQDMDHENMFWYRQDPGLGLRLIYFSYDVKMKEKGDIPEGYSVSREKKERFSLILESASTNQTSMYLCASSTPGLATRYEQYFGPGTRLTVT.

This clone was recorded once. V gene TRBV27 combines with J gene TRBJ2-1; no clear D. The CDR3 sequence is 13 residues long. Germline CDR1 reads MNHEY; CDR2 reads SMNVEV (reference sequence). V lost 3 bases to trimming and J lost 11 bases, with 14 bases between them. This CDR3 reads CASSLHSLAKQFF. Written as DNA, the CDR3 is TGTGCCAGCAGTTTGCACTCCCTCGCGAAGCAGTTCTTC.

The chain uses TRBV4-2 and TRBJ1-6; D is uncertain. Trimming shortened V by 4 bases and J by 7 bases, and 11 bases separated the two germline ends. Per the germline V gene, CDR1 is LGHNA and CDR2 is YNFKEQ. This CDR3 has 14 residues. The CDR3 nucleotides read TGTGCCAGCAGCCGCGGACCGCAGAATTCACCCCTCCACTTT. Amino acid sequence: CASSRGPQNSPLHF.

The CDR3 bases are TGTGCCAGCAGCTCGGGACTAGCGGGAGGTTTCTATGAGCAGTTCTTC. It encodes CASSSGLAGGFYEQFF. This chain joins TRBV7-2 and TRBJ2-1; 15 positions match TRBD2. The ends lost 4 bases at V and 8 bases at J; junction bases unmatched: 6. Germline V gene data show CDR1 as SGHTA and CDR2 as FQGNSA. The CDR3 contains 16 residues.

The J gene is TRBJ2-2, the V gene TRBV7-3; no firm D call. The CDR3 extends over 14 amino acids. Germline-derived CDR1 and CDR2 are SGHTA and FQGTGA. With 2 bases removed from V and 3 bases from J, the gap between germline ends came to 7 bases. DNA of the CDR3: TGTGCCAGCAGCTTACAGCCCGACACCGGGGAGCTGTTTTTT. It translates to CASSLQPDTGELFF.

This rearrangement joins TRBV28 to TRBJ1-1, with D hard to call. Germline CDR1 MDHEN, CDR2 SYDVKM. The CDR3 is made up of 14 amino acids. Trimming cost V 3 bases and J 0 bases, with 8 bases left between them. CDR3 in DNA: TGTGCCAGCAGTTTGGAACAACTGAACACTGAAGCTTTCTTT. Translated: CASSLEQLNTEAFF.

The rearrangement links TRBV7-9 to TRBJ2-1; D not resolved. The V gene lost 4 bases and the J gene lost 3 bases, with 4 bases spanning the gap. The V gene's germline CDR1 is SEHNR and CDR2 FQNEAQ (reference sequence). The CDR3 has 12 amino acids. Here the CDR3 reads CASSWDYNEQFF. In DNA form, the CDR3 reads TGTGCCAGCAGCTGGGACTACAATGAGCAGTTCTTC.

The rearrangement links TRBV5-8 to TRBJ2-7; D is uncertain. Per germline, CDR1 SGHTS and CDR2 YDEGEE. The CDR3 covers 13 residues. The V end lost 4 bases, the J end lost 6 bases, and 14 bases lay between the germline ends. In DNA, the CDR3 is TGTGCCAGCAGCCCAACACGGCGTGCCGAGCAGTACTTC. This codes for CASSPTRRAEQYF.

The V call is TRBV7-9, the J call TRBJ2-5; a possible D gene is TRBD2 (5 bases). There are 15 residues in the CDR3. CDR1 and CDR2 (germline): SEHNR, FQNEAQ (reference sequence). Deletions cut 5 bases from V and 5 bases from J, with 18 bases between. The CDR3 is CASSASSLVQETQYF. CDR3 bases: TGTGCCAGCAGCGCCTCGTCACTAGTACAGGAGACCCAGTACTTC.

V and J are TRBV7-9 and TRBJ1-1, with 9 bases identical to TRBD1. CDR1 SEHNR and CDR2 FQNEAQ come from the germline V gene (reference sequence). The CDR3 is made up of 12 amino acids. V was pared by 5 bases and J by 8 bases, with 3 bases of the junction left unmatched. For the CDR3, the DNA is TGTGCCAGCAGCATTGGGACAGGGGAAGCTTTCTTT. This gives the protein CASSIGTGEAFF.

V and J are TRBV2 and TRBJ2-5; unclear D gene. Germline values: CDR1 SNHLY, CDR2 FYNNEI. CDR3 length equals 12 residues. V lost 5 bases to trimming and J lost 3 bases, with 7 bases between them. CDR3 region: CASSRAEETQYF. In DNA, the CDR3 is TGTGCCAGCAGTAGGGCAGAAGAGACCCAGTACTTC.